This T cell receptor (beta chain) was recorded in a study of shared clonotypes between healthy human individuals. Germline V gene sequence: CDR1 LNHDA, CDR2 SQIVND (reference sequence). V was cut by 7 bases and J by 2 bases, with 15 bases left in between. The length of the CDR3 is 15 residues. Methods used by the authors: Filtering was not the same, since immunoSEQ gave junction-only sequences without quality scores. Only in-frame clones appear in the TCRdb table, and some are missing; sequencing was by immunoSEQ multiplex PCR. For V, J and clone size, that table is used; D and trimming come from the DNA. Altogether about 1.5 million clones are present, approximately 98% being singletons, with the ten largest covering roughly 0.45%.

This sequence originates from a man aged 25-45 years in good health. Sequencing was carried out using naive CD4+ T cells sorted from blood. Noted subset: CD45RA+ positively selected. V usage is TRBV19 and J usage is TRBJ1-3; D possibly corresponds to TRBD1 (5 bases). CDR3 coding DNA: TGTGCCAGTAAGGTTGGTGGGGACGCTGGAAACACCATATATTTT. It specifies CASKVGGDAGNTIYF.